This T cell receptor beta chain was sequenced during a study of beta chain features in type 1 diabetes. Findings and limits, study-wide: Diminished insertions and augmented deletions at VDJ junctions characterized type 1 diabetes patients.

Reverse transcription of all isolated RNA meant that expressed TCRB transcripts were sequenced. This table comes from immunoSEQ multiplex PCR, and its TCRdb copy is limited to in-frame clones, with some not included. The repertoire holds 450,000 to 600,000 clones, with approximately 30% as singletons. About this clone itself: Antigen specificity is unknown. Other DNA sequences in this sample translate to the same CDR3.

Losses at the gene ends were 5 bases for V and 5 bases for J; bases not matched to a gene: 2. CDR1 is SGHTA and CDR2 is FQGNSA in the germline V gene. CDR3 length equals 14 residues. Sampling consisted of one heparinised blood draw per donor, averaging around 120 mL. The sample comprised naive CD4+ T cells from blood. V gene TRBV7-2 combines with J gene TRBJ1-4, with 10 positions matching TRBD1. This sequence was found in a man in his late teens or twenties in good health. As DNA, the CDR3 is TGTGCCAGCAGCCGGGACAGGGGCAATGAAAAACTGTTTTTT. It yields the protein CASSRDRGNEKLFF.